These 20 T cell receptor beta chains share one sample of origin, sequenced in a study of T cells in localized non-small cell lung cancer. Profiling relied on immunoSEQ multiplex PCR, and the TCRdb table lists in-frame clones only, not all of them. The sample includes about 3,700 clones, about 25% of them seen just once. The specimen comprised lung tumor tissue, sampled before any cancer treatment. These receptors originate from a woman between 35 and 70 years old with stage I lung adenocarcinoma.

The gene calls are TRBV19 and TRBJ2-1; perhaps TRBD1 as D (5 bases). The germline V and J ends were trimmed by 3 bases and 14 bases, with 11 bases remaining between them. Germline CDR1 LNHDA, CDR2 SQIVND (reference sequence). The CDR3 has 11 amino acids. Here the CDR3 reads CASSIGPGKFF. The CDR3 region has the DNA TGTGCCAGTAGTATTGGTCCAGGGAAGTTCTTC.

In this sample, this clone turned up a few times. The CDR3 reads CASNDPDQPQHF. The CDR3 DNA is TGTGCCAGCAACGATCCCGATCAGCCCCAGCATTTT. V is TRBV6-8 and J is TRBJ1-5; D call uncertain. V shed 7 bases and J shed 5 bases, with 9 bases lying between them. CDR3 size: 12 residues. Germline V lookup: CDR1 MNHGY, CDR2 SAAAGT.

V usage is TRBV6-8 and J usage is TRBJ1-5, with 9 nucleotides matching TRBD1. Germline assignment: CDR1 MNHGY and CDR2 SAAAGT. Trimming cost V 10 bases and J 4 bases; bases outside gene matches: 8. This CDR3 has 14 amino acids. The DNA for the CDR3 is TGTGCCATCAGGGGACAGGGCGGGAATCAGCCCCAGCATTTT. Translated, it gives CAIRGQGGNQPQHF.

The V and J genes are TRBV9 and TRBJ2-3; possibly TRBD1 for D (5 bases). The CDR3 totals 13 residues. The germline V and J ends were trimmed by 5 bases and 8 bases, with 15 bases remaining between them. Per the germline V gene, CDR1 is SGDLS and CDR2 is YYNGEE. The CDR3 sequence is CASSVAPQVTQYF. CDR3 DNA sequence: TGTGCCAGCAGTGTGGCCCCACAGGTTACGCAGTATTTT.

CDR3 in DNA: TGCGCCAGCAGCCATGGAGGCCAGGGCCGAGGGGCTAATGAAAAACTGTTTTTT. It translates to CASSHGGQGRGANEKLFF. J is TRBJ1-4 and V is TRBV5-1; TRBD1 might be the D (5 bases). Germline V gene sequence: CDR1 SGHRS, CDR2 YFSETQ. V was cut by 4 bases and J by 3 bases, with 22 bases left in between. The CDR3 covers 18 residues.

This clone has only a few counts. CDR3 DNA sequence: TGTGCCAGCAGCGGGGGATGGGGTTCCTACGAGCAGTACTTC. This gives the protein CASSGGWGSYEQYF. The chain couples TRBV11-3 to TRBJ2-7, with D perhaps given as TRBD1 or TRBD2 (5 bases each). Germline CDR1 and CDR2: SGHNT and YENEEA. The V and J ends lost 5 bases and 1 base respectively, with 12 bases between them. CDR3 size: 14 residues.

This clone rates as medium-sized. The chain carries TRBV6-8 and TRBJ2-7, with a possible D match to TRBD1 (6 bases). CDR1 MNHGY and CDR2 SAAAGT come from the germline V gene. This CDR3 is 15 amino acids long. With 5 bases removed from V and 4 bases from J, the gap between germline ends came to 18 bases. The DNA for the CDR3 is TGTGCCAGCAGTGTACTATGGACAGAAGAATACGAGCAGTACTTC. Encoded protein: CASSVLWTEEYEQYF.

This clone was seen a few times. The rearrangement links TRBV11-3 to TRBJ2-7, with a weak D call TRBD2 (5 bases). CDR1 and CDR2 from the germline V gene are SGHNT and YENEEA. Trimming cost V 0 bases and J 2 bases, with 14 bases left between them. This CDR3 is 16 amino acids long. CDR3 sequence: CASSLDLGLRAYEQYF. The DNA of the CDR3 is TGTGCCAGCAGCTTAGACCTCGGACTCCGGGCCTACGAGCAGTACTTC.

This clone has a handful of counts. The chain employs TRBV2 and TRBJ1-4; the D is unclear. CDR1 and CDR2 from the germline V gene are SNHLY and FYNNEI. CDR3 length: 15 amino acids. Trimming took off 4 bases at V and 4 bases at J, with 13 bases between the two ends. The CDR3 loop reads CASSGVAGLNEKLFF. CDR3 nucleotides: TGTGCCAGCAGTGGGGTCGCCGGGCTTAATGAAAAACTGTTTTTT.

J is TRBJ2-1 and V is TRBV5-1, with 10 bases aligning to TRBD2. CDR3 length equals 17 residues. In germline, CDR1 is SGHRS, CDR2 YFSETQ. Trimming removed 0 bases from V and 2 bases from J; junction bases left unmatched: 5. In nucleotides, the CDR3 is TGCGCCAGCAGCTTGGGTTTAGCGGGGGGTACCTACAATGAGCAGTTCTTC. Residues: CASSLGLAGGTYNEQFF.

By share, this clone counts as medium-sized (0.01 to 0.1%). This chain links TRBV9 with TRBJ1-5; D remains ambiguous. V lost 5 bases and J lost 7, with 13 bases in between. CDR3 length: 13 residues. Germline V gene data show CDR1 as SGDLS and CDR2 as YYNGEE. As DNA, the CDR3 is TGTGCCAGCAGTGGACCCAGCGGGCAGCCCCAGCATTTT. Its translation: CASSGPSGQPQHF.

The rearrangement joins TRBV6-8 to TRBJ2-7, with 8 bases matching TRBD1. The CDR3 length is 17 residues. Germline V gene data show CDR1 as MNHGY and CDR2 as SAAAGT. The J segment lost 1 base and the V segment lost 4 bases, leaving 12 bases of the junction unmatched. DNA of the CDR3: TGTGCCAGCAGTTCACCAACGGGCAGGGGGCTTTCCTACGAGCAGTACTTC. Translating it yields CASSSPTGRGLSYEQYF.

The CDR3 DNA reads as TGCGCCAGCAGCCCGCCGACGACTAGCAGTGAGCAGTTCTTC. Its translation: CASSPPTTSSEQFF. The J gene is TRBJ2-1, the V gene TRBV5-1; 7 positions agree with TRBD2. Unmatched junction bases numbered 10, after V lost 4 bases and J lost 9 bases. The CDR3 contains 14 residues. The germline CDR1 and CDR2 sequences are SGHRS and YFSETQ.

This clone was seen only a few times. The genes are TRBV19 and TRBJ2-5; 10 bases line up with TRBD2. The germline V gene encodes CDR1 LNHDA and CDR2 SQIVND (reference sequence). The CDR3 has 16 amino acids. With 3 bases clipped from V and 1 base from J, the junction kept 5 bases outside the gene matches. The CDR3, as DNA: TGTGCCAGTAGTATGAGAGTAGCGGGGGGCCAAGAGACCCAGTACTTC. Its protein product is CASSMRVAGGQETQYF.

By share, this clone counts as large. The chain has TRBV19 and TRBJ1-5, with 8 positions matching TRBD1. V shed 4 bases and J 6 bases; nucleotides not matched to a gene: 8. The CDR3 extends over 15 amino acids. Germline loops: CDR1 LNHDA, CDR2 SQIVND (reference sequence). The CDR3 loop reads CASSSSTGATQPQHF. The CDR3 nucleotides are TGTGCCAGTAGTAGTTCGACAGGGGCGACTCAGCCCCAGCATTTT.

CDR3 region: CASSDRQGRDTQYF. For the CDR3, the DNA is TGTGCCAGCAGTGACCGCCAGGGGAGAGATACGCAGTATTTT. V usage is TRBV22-1 and J usage is TRBJ2-3; TRBD1 was called by the table and not checked on the DNA. TRBV22-1 is given as a pseudogene. The CDR3 has 14 residues.

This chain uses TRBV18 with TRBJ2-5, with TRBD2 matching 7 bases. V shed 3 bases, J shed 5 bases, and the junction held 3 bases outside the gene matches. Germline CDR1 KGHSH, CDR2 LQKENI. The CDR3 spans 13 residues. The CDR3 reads CASSPRERETQYF. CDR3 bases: TGTGCCAGCTCACCGCGGGAGAGGGAGACCCAGTACTTC.

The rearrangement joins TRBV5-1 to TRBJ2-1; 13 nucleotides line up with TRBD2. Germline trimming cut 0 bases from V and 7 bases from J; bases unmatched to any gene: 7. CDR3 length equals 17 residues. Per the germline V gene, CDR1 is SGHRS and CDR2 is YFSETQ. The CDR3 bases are TGCGCCAGCAGCTTGGGGTTACTAGCGGGAGGGTTGAATGAGCAGTTCTTC. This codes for CASSLGLLAGGLNEQFF.

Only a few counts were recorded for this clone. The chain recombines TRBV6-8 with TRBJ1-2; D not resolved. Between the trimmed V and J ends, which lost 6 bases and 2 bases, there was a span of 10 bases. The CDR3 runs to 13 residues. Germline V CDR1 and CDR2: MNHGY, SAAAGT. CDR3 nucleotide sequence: TGTGCCAGCAGCCCACAAGGGAACTATGGCTACACCTTC. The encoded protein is CASSPQGNYGYTF.

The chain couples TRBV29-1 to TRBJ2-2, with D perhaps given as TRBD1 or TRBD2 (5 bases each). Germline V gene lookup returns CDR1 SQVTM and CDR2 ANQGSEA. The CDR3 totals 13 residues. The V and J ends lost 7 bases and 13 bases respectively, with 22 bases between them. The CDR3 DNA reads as TGCAGCGCCTTGAACGCAGGGACCGATCTGCTGTTTTTT. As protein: CSALNAGTDLLFF.